This entry concerns a single TCR beta chain. CDR3 length: 15 amino acids. Deletions cut 1 base from V and 4 bases from J, with 14 bases between. Germline V gene data show CDR1 as SGHDT and CDR2 as YYEEEE. This sample is drawn from a study of OX40 agonist ivuxolimab in advanced cancers. At the level of the study: Three individuals attained partial responses, comprising one hepatocellular carcinoma case and two cutaneous melanoma cases.

The method was immunoSEQ multiplex PCR; TCRdb's version includes in-frame clones alone and lacks a portion of them. The sample includes roughly 48,000 clones, about 85% of them seen just once. Sequenced here: CD4+ or CD8+ T cells sorted from blood, sampled in a trial of the OX40 agonist ivuxolimab. The chain recombines TRBV5-6 with TRBJ1-2; no definite D call. The receptor was derived from an adult with an advanced solid tumor such as melanoma, head and neck, liver or kidney cancer. The CDR3 loop reads CASSLFNEFGYGYTF. CDR3 bases: TGTGCCAGCAGCTTGTTTAACGAATTTGGCTATGGCTACACCTTC. The whole variable domain, remainder taken from reference TRBV5-6 and TRBJ1-2, is DAGVTQSPTHLIKTRGQQVTLRCSPKSGHDTVSWYQQALGQGPQFIFQYYEEEERQRGNFPDRFSGHQFPNYSSELNVNALLLGDSALYLCASSLFNEFGYGYTFGSGTRLTVV.